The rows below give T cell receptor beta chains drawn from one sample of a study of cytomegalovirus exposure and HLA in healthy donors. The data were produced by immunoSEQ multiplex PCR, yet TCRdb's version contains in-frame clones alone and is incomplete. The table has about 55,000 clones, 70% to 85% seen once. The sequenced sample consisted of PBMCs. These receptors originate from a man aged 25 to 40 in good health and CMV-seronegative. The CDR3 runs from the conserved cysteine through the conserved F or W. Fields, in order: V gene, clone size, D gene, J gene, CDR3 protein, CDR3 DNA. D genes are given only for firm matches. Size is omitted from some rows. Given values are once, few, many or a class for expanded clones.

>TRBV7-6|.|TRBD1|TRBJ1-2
CASSPGQVVGYGYTF
TGTGCCAGCAGCCCGGGACAGGTCGTAGGCTATGGCTACACCTTC
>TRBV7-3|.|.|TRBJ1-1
CASSSLMNTEAFF
TGTGCCAGCAGCTCCCTAATGAACACTGAAGCTTTCTTT
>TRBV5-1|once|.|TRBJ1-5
CASSLSIDQPQHF
TGCGCCAGCAGCTTGAGCATAGATCAGCCCCAGCATTTT
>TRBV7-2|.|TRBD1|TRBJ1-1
CASSFPGQGRAFF
TGTGCCAGCAGCTTCCCGGGACAGGGGAGAGCTTTCTTT
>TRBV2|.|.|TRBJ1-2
CASNGQLYGYTF
TGTGCCAGCAATGGACAGCTCTATGGCTACACCTTC
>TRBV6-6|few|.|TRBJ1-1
CASRQGTKNTEAFF
TGTGCCAGCAGGCAAGGGACAAAGAACACTGAAGCTTTCTTT
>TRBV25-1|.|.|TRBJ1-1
CASIAGVEAFF
TGTGCCAGCATAGCGGGGGTTGAAGCTTTCTTT
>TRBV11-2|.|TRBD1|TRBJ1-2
CASSLERDRGGYTF
TGTGCCAGCAGCCTAGAACGGGACAGAGGGGGCTACACCTTC
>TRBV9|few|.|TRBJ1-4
CASSVGTRNNEKLFF
TGTGCCAGCAGCGTCGGGACACGTAATAATGAAAAACTGTTTTTT
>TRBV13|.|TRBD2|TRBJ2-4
CASSDAGGSDIQYF
TGTGCCAGCAGCGACGCCGGGGGGTCGGACATTCAGTACTTC
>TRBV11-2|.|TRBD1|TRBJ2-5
CASSLSQDRKETQYF
TGTGCCAGCAGCTTGTCACAGGACAGGAAAGAGACCCAGTACTTC
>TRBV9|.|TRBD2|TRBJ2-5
CASSQMPGGGETQYF
TGTGCCAGCAGCCAGATGCCCGGCGGGGGAGAGACCCAGTACTTC
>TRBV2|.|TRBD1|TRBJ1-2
CASIQQAFDREYGYTF
TGTGCCAGCATCCAACAGGCTTTTGACAGGGAGTATGGCTACACCTTC
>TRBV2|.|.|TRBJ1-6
CASRDYRNSPLHF
TGTGCCAGCAGAGATTACAGGAATTCACCCCTCCACTTT
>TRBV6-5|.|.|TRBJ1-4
CASRLEGGTNEKLFF
TGTGCCAGCAGGCTGGAAGGGGGAACTAATGAAAAACTGTTTTTT
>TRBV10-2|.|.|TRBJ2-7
CASSEHPYEQYF
TGCGCCAGCAGTGAACACCCCTACGAGCAGTACTTC
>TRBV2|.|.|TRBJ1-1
CASSKPTPPFEAFF
TGTGCCAGCAGTAAACCGACACCTCCCTTTGAAGCTTTCTTT
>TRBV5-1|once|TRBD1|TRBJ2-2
CASSLGGTDYGELFF
TGCGCCAGCAGCTTGGGTGGGACAGACTATGGGGAGCTGTTTTTT
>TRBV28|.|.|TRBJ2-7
CASSPGSTYEQYF
TGTGCCAGCAGTCCCGGGTCCACCTACGAGCAGTACTTC
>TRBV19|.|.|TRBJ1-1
CASSRSYSSEAFF
TGTGCCAGTAGTAGAAGCTACAGTTCTGAAGCTTTCTTT
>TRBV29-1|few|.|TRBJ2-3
CSGLSSSTDTQYF
TGCAGCGGTCTGAGTTCTAGCACAGATACGCAGTATTTT
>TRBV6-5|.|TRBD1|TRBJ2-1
CASRPDRGAYNEQFF
TGTGCCAGCAGACCCGACAGGGGAGCCTACAATGAGCAGTTCTTC
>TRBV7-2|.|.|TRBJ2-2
CASSPAVNTGELFF
TGTGCCAGCAGCCCGGCGGTAAACACCGGGGAGCTGTTTTTT
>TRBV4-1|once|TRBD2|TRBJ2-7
CASSQGSGGASYEQYF
TGCGCCAGCAGCCAAGGTAGCGGGGGGGCATCCTACGAGCAGTACTTC
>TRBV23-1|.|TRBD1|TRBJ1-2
CASSQFRGDYGYTF
TGCGCCAGCAGTCAGTTCAGGGGGGACTATGGCTACACCTTC
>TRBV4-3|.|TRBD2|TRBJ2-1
CASSQVPGGPWEQFF
TGCGCCAGCAGCCAAGTCCCGGGAGGGCCTTGGGAGCAGTTCTTC